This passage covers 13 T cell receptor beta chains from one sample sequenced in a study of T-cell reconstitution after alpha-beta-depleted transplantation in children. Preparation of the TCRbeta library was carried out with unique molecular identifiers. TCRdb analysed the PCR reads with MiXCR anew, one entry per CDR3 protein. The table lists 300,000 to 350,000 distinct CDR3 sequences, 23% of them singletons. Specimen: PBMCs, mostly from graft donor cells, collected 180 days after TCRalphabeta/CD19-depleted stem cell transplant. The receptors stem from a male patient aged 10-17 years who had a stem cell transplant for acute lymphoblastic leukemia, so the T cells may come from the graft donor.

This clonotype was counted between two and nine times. CDR3 residues: CASSRDRVLRGELFF. CDR3 sequence (DNA): TGTGCCAGCAGCCGGGACAGGGTCCTCCGCGGGGAGCTGTTTTTT. J is TRBJ2-2 and V is TRBV4-2; 9 bases agree with TRBD1. The CDR3 extends over 15 amino acids. J lost 7 bases, V lost 4 bases, and 7 bases had no gene match. Germline CDR1 LGHNA, CDR2 YNFKEQ.

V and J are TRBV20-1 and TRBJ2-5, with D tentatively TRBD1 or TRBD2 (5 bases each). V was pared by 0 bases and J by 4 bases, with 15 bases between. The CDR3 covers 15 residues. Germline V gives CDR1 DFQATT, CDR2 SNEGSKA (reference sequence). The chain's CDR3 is CSAREGVTSGETQYF. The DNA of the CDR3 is TGCAGTGCTAGAGAGGGGGTGACATCAGGAGAGACCCAGTACTTC.

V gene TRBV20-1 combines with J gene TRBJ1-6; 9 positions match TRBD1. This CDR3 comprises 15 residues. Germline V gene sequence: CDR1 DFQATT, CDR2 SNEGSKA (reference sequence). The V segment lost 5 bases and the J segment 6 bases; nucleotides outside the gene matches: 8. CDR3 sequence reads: CSAGPGQGFNSPLHF. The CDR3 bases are TGCAGTGCTGGACCGGGACAGGGTTTTAATTCACCCCTCCACTTT.

As DNA, the CDR3 is TGTGCCAGCAGCTTTGGTATGGCCAGGGGCGATTCCTACGAGCAGTACTTC. Protein product: CASSFGMARGDSYEQYF. The J gene is TRBJ2-7, the V gene TRBV7-9, with TRBD1 as a possible D gene (6 bases). V gave up 3 bases and J gave up 1 base, with 19 bases separating them. In germline, CDR1 is SEHNR, CDR2 FQNEAQ (reference sequence). This CDR3 has 17 residues.

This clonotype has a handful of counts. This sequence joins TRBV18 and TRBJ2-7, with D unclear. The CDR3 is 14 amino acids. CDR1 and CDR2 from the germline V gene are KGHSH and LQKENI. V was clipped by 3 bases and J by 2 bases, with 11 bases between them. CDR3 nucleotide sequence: TGTGCCAGCTCACCCCTGAGACAACCCTACGAGCAGTACTTC. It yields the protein CASSPLRQPYEQYF.

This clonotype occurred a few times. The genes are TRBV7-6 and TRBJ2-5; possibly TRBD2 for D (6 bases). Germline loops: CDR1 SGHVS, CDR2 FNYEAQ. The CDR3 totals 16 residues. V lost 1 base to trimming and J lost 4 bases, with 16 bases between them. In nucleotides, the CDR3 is TGTGCCAGCAGCTTAGGGTTCCTCAGGGAGGTAGAGACCCAGTACTTC. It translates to CASSLGFLREVETQYF.

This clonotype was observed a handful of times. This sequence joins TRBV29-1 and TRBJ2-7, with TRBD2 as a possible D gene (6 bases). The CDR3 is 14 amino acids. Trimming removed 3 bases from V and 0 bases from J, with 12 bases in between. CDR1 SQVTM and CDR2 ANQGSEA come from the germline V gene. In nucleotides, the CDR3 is TGCAGCGTTGATCCAGCGGGCAACTCCTACGAGCAGTACTTC. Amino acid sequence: CSVDPAGNSYEQYF.

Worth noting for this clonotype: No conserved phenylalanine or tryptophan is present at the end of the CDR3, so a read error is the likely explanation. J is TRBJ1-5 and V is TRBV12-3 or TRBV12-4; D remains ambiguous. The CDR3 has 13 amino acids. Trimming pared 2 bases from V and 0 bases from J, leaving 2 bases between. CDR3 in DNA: TGTGCCAGCAGTTTACATAGCAATCAGCCCCAGCATTCT. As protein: CASSLHSNQPQHS.

CDR3 loop: CASCFFYGLAGVNNEQFF. The CDR3 DNA sequence: TGTGCCAGCTGTTTTTTTTACGGACTAGCGGGAGTGAACAATGAGCAGTTCTTC. The V call is TRBV2, the J call TRBJ2-1, with 13 bases aligning to TRBD2. The CDR3 covers 18 residues. After removal of 8 bases from V and 5 bases from J, the junction contained 15 bases not matched to a gene. From germline, CDR1 is SNHLY and CDR2 FYNNEI.

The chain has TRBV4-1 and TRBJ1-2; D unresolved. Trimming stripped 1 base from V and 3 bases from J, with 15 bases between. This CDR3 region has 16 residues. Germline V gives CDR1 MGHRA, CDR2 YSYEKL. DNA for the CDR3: TGCGCCAGCAGCCAAGTAGTTTCGGGGAGAGACTATGGCTACACCTTC. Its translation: CASSQVVSGRDYGYTF.

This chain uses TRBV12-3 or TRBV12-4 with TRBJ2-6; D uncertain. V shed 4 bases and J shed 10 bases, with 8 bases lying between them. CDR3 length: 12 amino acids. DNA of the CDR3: TGTGCCAGCAGTTATTCTCGAAACGTCCTGACTTTC. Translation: CASSYSRNVLTF.

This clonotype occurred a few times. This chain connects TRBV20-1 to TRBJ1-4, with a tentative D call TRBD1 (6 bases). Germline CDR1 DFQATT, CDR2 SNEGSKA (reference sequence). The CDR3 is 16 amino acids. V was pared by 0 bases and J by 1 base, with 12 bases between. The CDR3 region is CSARETRGRTNEKLFF. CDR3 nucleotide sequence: TGCAGTGCTAGAGAGACCAGGGGCCGAACTAATGAAAAACTGTTTTTT.

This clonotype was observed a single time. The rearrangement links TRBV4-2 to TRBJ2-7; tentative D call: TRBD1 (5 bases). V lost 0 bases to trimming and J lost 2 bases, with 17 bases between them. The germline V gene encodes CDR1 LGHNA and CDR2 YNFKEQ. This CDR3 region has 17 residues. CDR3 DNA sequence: TGTGCCAGCAGCCAAGATGCCCGGGTACAGGTAGCCTACGAGCAGTACTTC. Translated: CASSQDARVQVAYEQYF.